These 23 T cell receptor beta chains were all obtained from the same sample, sequenced in a study of blood T cell repertoires in COVID-19. Repertoires were generated with immunoSEQ multiplex PCR, while TCRdb's copy carries only in-frame clones and drops some. The data show more than 200,000 clones, around 89% seen once. The specimen sequenced was peripheral blood. These receptors came from a man aged 65-85 years with acute or convalescent COVID-19.

CDR3 region: CASSYSTENNSPLHF. The CDR3 coding sequence is TGTGCCAGCAGTTACTCGACAGAGAATAATTCACCCCTCCACTTT. The V gene is TRBV6-5, the J gene TRBJ1-6, with a tentative D call TRBD1 (5 bases). V was trimmed by 0 bases and J by 5 bases, leaving 8 bases between them. From germline, CDR1 is MNHEY and CDR2 SVGAGI. The CDR3 is 15 residues long.

V gene TRBV6-5 combines with J gene TRBJ2-2; 9 nucleotides line up with TRBD2. The junction had 5 bases not matched to a gene; V was cut back by 4 bases and J by 2 bases. In germline, CDR1 is MNHEY, CDR2 SVGAGI. The CDR3 loop spans 16 amino acids. CDR3: CASSLGLAINTGELFF. The CDR3 nucleotides read TGTGCCAGCAGTTTAGGACTAGCGATTAACACCGGGGAGCTGTTTTTT.

This clone was seen a handful of times. The chain is built from TRBV27 and TRBJ1-1; D is unresolved. Germline CDR1 is MNHEY and CDR2 is SMNVEV (reference sequence). The V and J ends lost 8 bases and 6 bases respectively, with 19 bases between them. The CDR3 length is 14 residues. CDR3 residues: CASGRAGGSPEAFF. CDR3 nucleotides: TGTGCCAGCGGGAGGGCAGGAGGGTCCCCTGAAGCTTTCTTT.

For the CDR3, the DNA is TGCGCCAGCAGCTTCTCGATAGCGGGGTCTAACAATGAGCAGTTCTTC. Translation: CASSFSIAGSNNEQFF. The chain recombines TRBV5-1 with TRBJ2-1; 8 nucleotides align to TRBD2. V was clipped by 2 bases and J by 5 bases; unmatched bases: 9. Germline assignment: CDR1 SGHRS and CDR2 YFSETQ. The CDR3 runs 16 residues.

The chain links TRBV6-5 to TRBJ2-1; D perhaps matches TRBD1 (5 bases). The V gene lost 8 bases and the J gene lost 0 bases, with 8 bases spanning the gap. Germline assignment: CDR1 MNHEY and CDR2 SVGAGI. The CDR3 spans 13 residues. CDR3 DNA: TGTGCCAGCCAGGGTTACTCCTACAATGAGCAGTTCTTC. Protein: CASQGYSYNEQFF.

The chain joins TRBV7-9 to TRBJ2-5; D uncertain. V shed 1 base and J shed 2 bases, with 8 bases lying between them. This CDR3 contains 14 residues. From germline, CDR1 is SEHNR and CDR2 FQNEAQ (reference sequence). CDR3 residues: CASSLVFRQETQYF. The CDR3, as DNA: TGTGCCAGCAGCTTAGTGTTCAGGCAAGAGACCCAGTACTTC.

This chain joins TRBV5-8 and TRBJ1-2; D ambiguous. Trimming stripped 2 bases from V and 4 bases from J, with 12 bases between. Germline CDR1 is SGHTS and CDR2 is YDEGEE. This CDR3 region has 14 residues. The CDR3 region is CASSFTGAIYGYTF. The DNA of the CDR3 is TGTGCCAGCAGCTTTACTGGAGCCATCTATGGCTACACCTTC.

The rearrangement links TRBV2 to TRBJ1-1; unclear D gene. Germline lookup yields CDR1 SNHLY and CDR2 FYNNEI. V was cut by 6 bases and J by 3 bases, with 14 bases left in between. The length of the CDR3 is 14 residues. The CDR3 sequence: CASRGDREYTEAFF. Written as DNA, the CDR3 is TGTGCCAGCAGAGGCGACCGGGAGTACACTGAAGCTTTCTTT.

The J gene is TRBJ1-3, the V gene TRBV3-1 (or the pseudogene TRBV3-2); 9 bases map to TRBD1. Looked up from germline, CDR1 is LGHDT and CDR2 is YNNKEL (reference sequence). The CDR3 loop spans 16 amino acids. V trimming: 4 bases; J trimming: 2 bases; junction bases outside the gene matches: 6. CDR3: CASSPWTGEAGNTIYF. The CDR3 coding sequence is TGTGCCAGCAGCCCTTGGACAGGGGAAGCTGGAAACACCATATATTTT.

This clone was recorded only once. This chain links TRBV18 with TRBJ2-1; D gene uncertain. Germline values: CDR1 KGHSH, CDR2 LQKENI. This CDR3 spans 12 amino acids. V was shortened by 2 bases and J by 9 bases, with 8 bases between the two germline ends. CDR3 bases: TGTGCCAGCTCACCAAGGAGAACTGAGCAGTTCTTC. Translation: CASSPRRTEQFF.

CDR3 residues: CASSPSVDSSYNEQFF. The CDR3 DNA reads TGTGCCAGCAGCCCTAGCGTCGACAGCTCCTACAATGAGCAGTTCTTC. This chain joins TRBV9 and TRBJ2-1, with D possibly TRBD2 on 6 matching bases. The CDR3 is 16 amino acids. Trimming removed 4 bases at V and 0 bases at J, with 14 bases between. Looked up from germline, CDR1 is SGDLS and CDR2 is YYNGEE.

This sequence joins TRBV7-2 and TRBJ2-1, with TRBD2 matching over 8 bases. With V trimmed by 3 bases and J by 14 bases, 3 bases remained unmatched. This CDR3 comprises 11 residues. Per germline, CDR1 SGHTA and CDR2 FQGNSA. The CDR3, as DNA: TGTGCCAGCAGCTTGGGACTAGTGGAGTTCTTC. Amino acid sequence: CASSLGLVEFF.

V gene TRBV6-6 combines with J gene TRBJ1-5; 9 positions agree with TRBD1. CDR3 length: 15 amino acids. The V and J ends lost 6 bases and 0 bases, in that order; junction bases with no gene match: 3. Germline V gene data show CDR1 as MNHNY and CDR2 as SVGAGI (reference sequence). The CDR3, as DNA: TGTGCCAGCAGCCGACAGGGGGTTAGCAATCAGCCCCAGCATTTT. Amino acid sequence: CASSRQGVSNQPQHF.

The chain is built from TRBV5-1 and TRBJ2-2; 8 bases agree with TRBD1. The germline V gene has CDR1 SGHRS and CDR2 YFSETQ. Trimming took 4 bases from V and 0 from J; bases not matched to a gene: 11. The length of the CDR3 is 18 residues. CDR3 protein: CASSKRDRINANTGELFF. As DNA, the CDR3 is TGCGCCAGCAGCAAGAGGGACAGGATAAACGCGAACACCGGGGAGCTGTTTTTT.

The chain is built from TRBV7-2 and TRBJ2-3; D is uncertain. Germline lookup yields CDR1 SGHTA and CDR2 FQGNSA. Trimming removed 5 bases from V and 3 bases from J, with 9 bases in between. The CDR3 consists of 13 residues. Written as DNA, the CDR3 is TGTGCCAGCAGCACCCATACAACAGATACGCAGTATTTT. Translating gives CASSTHTTDTQYF.

Worth noting for this clone: Other DNA sequences in this specimen translate into the identical CDR3. V and J are TRBV19 and TRBJ2-3, with 7 bases fitting TRBD2. Germline CDR1 and CDR2: LNHDA and SQIVND (reference sequence). The CDR3 is 16 amino acids. V lost 3 bases, J lost 1 base, and 7 bases stayed unmatched. The CDR3 sequence: CASSIWSGGGTDTQYF. For the CDR3, the DNA is TGTGCCAGTAGTATTTGGTCGGGGGGAGGCACAGATACGCAGTATTTT. Together with reference TRBV19 and TRBJ2-3, the CDR3 gives the full variable domain: DGGITQSPKYLFRKEGQNVTLSCEQNLNHDAMYWYRQDPGQGLRLIYYSQIVNDFQKGDIAEGYSVSREKKESFPLTVTSAQKNPTAFYLCASSIWSGGGTDTQYFGPGTRLTVL.

This clone is a singleton in its sample. The genes are TRBV3-1 (or the pseudogene TRBV3-2) and TRBJ2-1, with TRBD2 identical over 13 bases. V shed 1 base, J shed 11 bases, and the junction held 8 bases outside the gene matches. The CDR3 extends over 16 amino acids. CDR1 is LGHDT and CDR2 is YNNKEL in the germline V gene (reference sequence). CDR3 coding DNA: TGTGCCAGCAGCCAAGCCGGGACTAGCGGGAATATGAAGCAGTTCTTC. It specifies CASSQAGTSGNMKQFF.

The CDR3, as DNA: TGCGCCAGCGGGGCGGATACGCAGTATTTT. Translation: CASGADTQYF. The chain couples TRBV10-1 to TRBJ2-3; D perhaps matches TRBD1 (5 bases). The V end lost 8 bases, the J end lost 6 bases, and 6 bases lay between the germline ends. CDR1 is WNHNN and CDR2 is SYGVQD in the germline V gene (reference sequence). This CDR3 region has 10 residues.

Comments on this clone: Within the sample, other DNA sequences also encode this same CDR3. This chain uses TRBV5-4 with TRBJ1-2; maybe TRBD1 (6 bases). The CDR3 consists of 15 residues. Trimming took off 2 bases at V and 0 bases at J, with 11 bases between the two ends. From germline, CDR1 is SGHNT and CDR2 YYREEE (reference sequence). Here the CDR3 reads CASSLTGLANYGYTF. CDR3 DNA: TGTGCCAGCAGCTTAACAGGGCTTGCTAACTATGGCTACACCTTC.

The chain has TRBV10-3 and TRBJ2-7; 7 nucleotides match TRBD1. Trimming at V came to 8 bases and at J to 3 bases, leaving 10 bases not matched to a gene. CDR3 length: 14 residues. Per germline, CDR1 ENHRY and CDR2 SYGVKD. The CDR3 sequence: CAIGGQTLNYEQYF. DNA of the CDR3: TGTGCCATCGGGGGACAGACACTTAACTACGAGCAGTACTTC.

V usage is TRBV10-3 and J usage is TRBJ2-7, with D perhaps TRBD1 (6 bases). CDR3 size: 14 residues. Trimming left V 5 bases short and J 3 bases short, with 14 bases between. The germline V gene has CDR1 ENHRY and CDR2 SYGVKD. The CDR3 sequence is CAISLAQGSYEQYF. DNA of the CDR3: TGTGCCATCAGTCTAGCACAGGGAAGCTACGAGCAGTACTTC.

This rearrangement joins TRBV28 to TRBJ1-2; D may be TRBD1 (5 bases). V dropped 8 bases and J dropped 7 bases, with 20 bases sitting between them. The CDR3 loop spans 14 amino acids. Germline V gene data show CDR1 as MDHEN and CDR2 as SYDVKM. The CDR3 DNA is TGTGCCAGCCGGACCTACAGGCTTCTACGTGGCTACACCTTC. It specifies CASRTYRLLRGYTF.

This clone has a single count. V and J are TRBV28 and TRBJ1-1; the D gene is possibly TRBD1 (5 bases). Trimming shortened V by 3 bases and J by 4 bases, and 12 bases separated the two germline ends. There are 14 residues in the CDR3. Germline V gene lookup returns CDR1 MDHEN and CDR2 SYDVKM. CDR3 in DNA: TGTGCCAGCAGTTTTGGGACGGGGGGCACTGAAGCTTTCTTT. It translates to CASSFGTGGTEAFF.